This TCR beta chain was identified during a study of CD8 T cells in ankylosing spondylitis. Study-wide results and caveats: Some of the motif variants had earlier been found in reactive arthritis patients' fluid and blood. Significant enrichment of disease-linked clones was reportedly seen in matched ankylosing spondylitis synovial fluid.

This clonotype was seen repeatedly, ten times or more. Its antigen is unknown. The length of the CDR3 is 17 residues. J lost 5 bases, V lost 0 bases, and 9 bases had no gene match. From germline, CDR1 is SGDLS and CDR2 YYNGEE. For TCR beta, libraries came from quantitative 5'-RACE with molecular barcodes. TCRdb independently ran MiXCR on the 5' RACE reads; one entry per CDR3 protein. In the table there are about 140,000 distinct CDR3 sequences, roughly 8.3% of which are singletons. The chain employs TRBV9 and TRBJ2-5, with 11 bases fitting TRBD2. Sequenced input: synovial fluid, either unsorted or a sorted T cell fraction (not recorded which). This TCR derives from a male donor with ankylosing spondylitis. In DNA form, the CDR3 reads TGTGCCAGCAGCGTAGCTATGCCTAGCGGGGGGTTGGAGACCCAGTACTTC. As protein: CASSVAMPSGGLETQYF.